A single sample gave rise to the 6 T cell receptor beta chains below, sequenced in a study of blood T cell repertoires in COVID-19. The repertoire was sequenced with immunoSEQ multiplex PCR; TCRdb's copy has only in-frame clones and lacks some. The repertoire holds about 430,000 clones, with approximately 90% as singletons. Sample: PBMCs or T cells enriched from blood (not recorded which). These receptors originate from a woman aged 18 to 35 who had been exposed to COVID-19.

The chain joins TRBV19 to TRBJ1-1, with D unclear. The ends were cut back, 3 bases at V and 1 base at J, with 12 bases in the middle. CDR3 length: 15 amino acids. The germline gives CDR1 LNHDA, CDR2 SQIVND (reference sequence). The CDR3 is CASSMDWTANTEAFF. CDR3 coding DNA: TGTGCCAGTAGTATGGATTGGACTGCGAACACTGAAGCTTTCTTT.

The chain has TRBV11-2 and TRBJ2-2; 10 positions agree with TRBD2. CDR3 size: 17 residues. The V and J ends lost 4 bases and 8 bases, in that order; junction bases with no gene match: 13. From germline, CDR1 is SGHAT and CDR2 FQNNGV. CDR3 DNA sequence: TGTGCCAGCAGCTCGATAAGGGCTAGCGGGAGTCGAGGGGAGCTGTTTTTT. Its translation is CASSSIRASGSRGELFF.

In this sample, this clone turned up a few times. The gene calls are TRBV28 and TRBJ2-7, with TRBD1 identical over 10 bases. CDR3 length: 14 residues. V trimming: 5 bases; J trimming: 3 bases; junction bases outside the gene matches: 4. CDR1 and CDR2 (germline): MDHEN, SYDVKM. CDR3 DNA sequence: TGTGCCAGCAGTACGGGACAGGGGATCTACGAGCAGTACTTC. Translating gives CASSTGQGIYEQYF.

This clone was recorded once. The chain is built from TRBV18 and TRBJ1-4, with D unresolved. Looked up from germline, CDR1 is KGHSH and CDR2 is LQKENI. The CDR3 loop spans 15 amino acids. Trimming took 4 bases from V and 0 from J, leaving 9 bases between them. The CDR3 DNA reads as TGTGCCAGCTCACTACACGTTGCAACTAATGAAAAACTGTTTTTT. Translation: CASSLHVATNEKLFF.

The V gene is TRBV5-1, the J gene TRBJ1-6; D gene uncertain. Germline V gene sequence: CDR1 SGHRS, CDR2 YFSETQ. There are 13 residues in the CDR3. V lost 9 bases and J 9 bases, leaving 16 bases between the germline ends. CDR3 bases: TGCGCCACCCCGGGAGGGAGATGTTCACCCCTCCACTTT. Protein sequence: CATPGGRCSPLHF.

This clone was recorded once. J is TRBJ2-2 and V is TRBV6-5, with D possibly matching TRBD2 (6 bases). The CDR3 runs to 15 residues. Germline-derived CDR1 and CDR2 are MNHEY and SVGAGI. V was pared by 6 bases and J by 4 bases, with 15 bases between. The CDR3 protein is CASSPFSGATGELFF. The CDR3 DNA is TGTGCCAGCAGCCCATTCTCGGGAGCCACCGGGGAGCTGTTTTTT.